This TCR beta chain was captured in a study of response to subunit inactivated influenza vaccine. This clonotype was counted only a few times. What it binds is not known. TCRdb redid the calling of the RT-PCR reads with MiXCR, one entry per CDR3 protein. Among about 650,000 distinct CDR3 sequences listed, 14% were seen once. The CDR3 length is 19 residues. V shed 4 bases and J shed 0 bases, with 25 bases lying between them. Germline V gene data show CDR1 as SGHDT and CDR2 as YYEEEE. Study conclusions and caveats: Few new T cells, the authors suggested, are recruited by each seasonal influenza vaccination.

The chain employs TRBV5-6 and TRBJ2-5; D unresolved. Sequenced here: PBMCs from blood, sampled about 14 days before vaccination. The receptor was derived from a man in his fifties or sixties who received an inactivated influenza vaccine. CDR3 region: CASSDGTQSRALYQETQYF. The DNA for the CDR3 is TGTGCCAGCAGCGATGGCACTCAGTCGCGCGCCCTGTACCAAGAGACCCAGTACTTC.